The 7 T cell receptor beta chains below all came from one sample that was sequenced in a study of T-cell memory formation after mild COVID-19. TCRdb reanalysed the 5' RACE reads using MiXCR and keeps one entry per CDR3 protein. The table shows roughly 620,000 distinct CDR3 sequences, with under 20% occurring only once. The sequenced material came from PBMCs or a T cell subset sorted from them (not recorded which). All receptors come from an adult woman who had mild COVID-19 (a few samples of this study predate the infection). Cell type and time point are not known.

The chain carries TRBV7-9 and TRBJ2-5, with TRBD2 matching over 8 bases. CDR1 is SEHNR and CDR2 is FQNEAQ in the germline V gene (reference sequence). J lost 1 base, V lost 5 bases, and 12 bases had no gene match. This CDR3 spans 17 amino acids. CDR3 loop: CASSARLVAGIQETQYF. DNA for the CDR3: TGTGCCAGCAGCGCCCGGTTAGTAGCGGGGATCCAAGAGACCCAGTACTTC.

This clonotype was detected only a few times. The chain employs TRBV6-5 and TRBJ2-1, with 9 bases that match TRBD1. Germline assignment: CDR1 MNHEY and CDR2 SVGAGI. Losses at the gene ends were 8 bases for V and 7 bases for J; bases not matched to a gene: 12. The CDR3 loop spans 15 amino acids. CDR3 protein: CASGNDRGRGNEQFF. The CDR3 bases are TGTGCCAGCGGAAACGACAGGGGGAGAGGGAATGAGCAGTTCTTC.

V gene TRBV30 combines with J gene TRBJ2-7; D is possibly TRBD1 or TRBD2 (5 bases each). V shed 2 bases and J shed 3 bases, with 11 bases lying between them. The CDR3 covers 13 residues. Per the germline V gene, CDR1 is GTSNPN and CDR2 is SVGIG (reference sequence). Here the CDR3 DNA reads TGTGCCTGGAGTAGGGATGGGGGCTACGAGCAGTACTTC. Protein product: CAWSRDGGYEQYF.

DNA for the CDR3: TGCGCCAGCAGCTTGGTGGGAAGCGGGGGGCTCACGGATACGCAGTATTTT. It codes for CASSLVGSGGLTDTQYF. This sequence joins TRBV5-1 and TRBJ2-3; 9 bases map to TRBD2. This CDR3 is 17 amino acids long. CDR1 is SGHRS and CDR2 is YFSETQ in the germline V gene. Unmatched junction bases numbered 11, after V lost 0 bases and J lost 6 bases.

The table lists this clonotype with a few counts. The gene calls are TRBV7-9 and TRBJ2-7, with a tentative D call TRBD2 (6 bases). Deletions cut 6 bases from V and 2 bases from J, with 14 bases between. Germline loops: CDR1 SEHNR, CDR2 FQNEAQ (reference sequence). The CDR3 extends over 14 amino acids. The CDR3 bases are TGTGCCAGCAGAAAAGGTGGCGGGGCCTACGAGCAGTACTTC. Its translation is CASRKGGGAYEQYF.

The chain is built from TRBV12-3 or TRBV12-4 and TRBJ1-1; D call uncertain. V gave up 6 bases and J gave up 11 bases, with 16 bases separating them. The CDR3 has 12 residues. The CDR3 nucleotides are TGTGCCAGCAGCCCCGGACTGTTGGCGGCTTTCTTT. This gives the protein CASSPGLLAAFF.

This clonotype was observed a few times. This rearrangement joins TRBV5-1 to TRBJ2-5; D call uncertain. V was cut by 2 bases and J by 5 bases, with 13 bases left in between. This CDR3 spans 14 amino acids. The germline V gene has CDR1 SGHRS and CDR2 YFSETQ. The CDR3 DNA reads TGCGCCAGCAGCTTCAGATACATGGGGGAGACCCAGTACTTC. Its protein product is CASSFRYMGETQYF. The whole variable domain, remainder taken from reference TRBV5-1 and TRBJ2-5, is KAGVTQTPRYLIKTRGQQVTLSCSPISGHRSVSWYQQTPGQGLQFLFEYFSETQRNKGNFPGRFSGRQFSNSRSEMNVSTLELGDSALYLCASSFRYMGETQYFGPGTRLLVL.